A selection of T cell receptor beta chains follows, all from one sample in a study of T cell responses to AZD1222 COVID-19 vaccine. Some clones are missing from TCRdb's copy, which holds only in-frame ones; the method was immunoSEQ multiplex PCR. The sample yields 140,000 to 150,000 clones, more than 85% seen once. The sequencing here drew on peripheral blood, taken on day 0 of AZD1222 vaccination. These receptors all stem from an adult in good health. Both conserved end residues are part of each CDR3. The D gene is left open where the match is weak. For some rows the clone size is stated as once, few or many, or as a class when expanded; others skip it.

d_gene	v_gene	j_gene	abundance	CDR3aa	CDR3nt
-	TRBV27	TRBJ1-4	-	CASSLLGSAASGEKLFF	TGTGCCAGCAGTTTATTGGGGTCTGCCGCGAGTGGCGAAAAACTGTTTTTT
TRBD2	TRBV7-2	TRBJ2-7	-	CASSPGWTSGSYEQYF	TGTGCCAGCAGCCCCGGTTGGACTAGCGGGAGCTACGAGCAGTACTTC
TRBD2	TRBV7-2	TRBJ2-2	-	CASSLLLAAGELFF	TGTGCCAGCAGCTTACTGCTAGCGGCCGGGGAGCTGTTTTTT
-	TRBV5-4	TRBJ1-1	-	CASSSREIGAEAFF	TGTGCCAGCAGCTCTCGCGAGATTGGCGCTGAAGCTTTCTTT
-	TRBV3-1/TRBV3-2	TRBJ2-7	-	CASSQEVQGVVRQYF	TGTGCCAGCAGCCAAGAAGTGCAGGGAGTGGTACGGCAGTACTTC
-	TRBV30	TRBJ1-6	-	CAWTTGRTPLHF	TGTGCCTGGACCACAGGTCGAACACCCCTCCACTTT
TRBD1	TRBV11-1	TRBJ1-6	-	CASSYGQGISPLHF	TGTGCCAGCAGCTACGGACAGGGGATATCACCCCTCCACTTT
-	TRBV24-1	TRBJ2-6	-	CATSDKRAGANVLTF	TGTGCCACCAGTGACAAGAGGGCTGGGGCCAACGTCCTGACTTTC
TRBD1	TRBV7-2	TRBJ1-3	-	CASSRDRGGGNTIYF	TGTGCCAGCAGTCGGGACAGGGGCGGGGGAAACACCATATATTTT
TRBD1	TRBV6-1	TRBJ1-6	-	CASSEEEGAGGPLHF	TGTGCCAGCAGTGAAGAAGAGGGGGCAGGTGGTCCCCTCCACTTT
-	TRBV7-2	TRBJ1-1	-	CASSPGGVRSGTEAFF	TGTGCCAGCAGCCCCGGTGGGGTCAGGAGTGGGACTGAAGCTTTCTTT
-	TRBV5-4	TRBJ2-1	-	CASSLRQNAYNEQFF	TGTGCCAGCAGCTTACGTCAAAACGCCTACAATGAGCAGTTCTTC
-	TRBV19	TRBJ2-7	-	CAVGSNKPYEQYF	TGTGCCGTAGGGAGTAACAAACCCTACGAGCAGTACTTC
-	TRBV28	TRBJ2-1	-	CASTRGTYNEQFF	TGTGCCAGCACTCGGGGGACGTACAATGAGCAGTTCTTC
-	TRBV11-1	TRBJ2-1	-	CASSPIRASEQFF	TGTGCCAGCAGCCCAATCCGGGCCTCCGAGCAGTTCTTC
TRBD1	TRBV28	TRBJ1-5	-	CASSLGTGPRQPQHF	TGTGCCAGCAGTTTGGGGACAGGACCTAGGCAGCCCCAGCATTTT
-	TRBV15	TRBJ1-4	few	CATSSLTNLREEKLFF	TGTGCCACCAGCAGTTTGACAAACCTCCGTGAGGAAAAACTGTTTTTT
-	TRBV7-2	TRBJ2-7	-	CASSLQHGAYEQYF	TGTGCCAGCAGCCTTCAACATGGCGCCTACGAGCAGTACTTC
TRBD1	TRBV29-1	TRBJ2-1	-	CSVERTGNFEQFF	TGCAGCGTTGAGAGGACAGGGAACTTTGAGCAGTTCTTC
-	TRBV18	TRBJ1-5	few	CASSLDINQPQHF	TGTGCCAGCTCCCTAGACATAAATCAGCCCCAGCATTTT
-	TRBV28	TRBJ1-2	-	CASSPTGSYGYTF	TGTGCCAGCAGTCCAACAGGGAGCTATGGCTACACCTTC
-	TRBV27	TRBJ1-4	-	CASSFLGGSEEKLFF	TGTGCCAGCAGTTTCCTCGGGGGTTCAGAAGAAAAACTGTTTTTT
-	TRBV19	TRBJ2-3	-	CASSISDGWAVTQYF	TGTGCCAGTAGTATTTCGGATGGCTGGGCCGTTACGCAGTATTTT
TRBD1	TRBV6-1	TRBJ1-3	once	CASSDGQGVGNTIYF	TGTGCCAGCAGTGATGGACAGGGGGTCGGAAACACCATATATTTT
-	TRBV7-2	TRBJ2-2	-	CASSLVPGPNTGELFF	TGTGCCAGCAGCTTAGTGCCAGGCCCAAACACCGGGGAGCTGTTTTTT
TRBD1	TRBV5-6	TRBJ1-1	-	CASSLMGQGYTEAFF	TGTGCCAGCAGCCTGATGGGACAGGGATACACTGAAGCTTTCTTT
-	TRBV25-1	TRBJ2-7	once	CASSATSIEQYF	TGTGCCAGCAGTGCGACTAGTATCGAGCAGTACTTC